Below, 2 T cell receptor beta chains from the same sample are listed, as sequenced in a study of cytomegalovirus exposure and HLA in healthy donors. The PCR used 60 Vbeta and 13 Jbeta primers. Assay: immunoSEQ multiplex PCR; the TCRdb copy retains only in-frame clones and omits some. Of about 190,000 clones listed, 65% to 85% are singletons. Sequenced sample: PBMCs. The receptors here all came from a man in his forties or fifties in good health and CMV-seronegative.

Comment on this clone: A read error may produce the germline difference seen at one junction end. This chain connects TRBV7-9 to TRBJ2-7; 14 nucleotides line up with TRBD2. Germline assignment: CDR1 SEHNR and CDR2 FQNEAQ (reference sequence). CDR3 length: 16 amino acids. Written as DNA, the CDR3 is TGTTCCAGCAGCCCACAGACTAGCGGGGGGGTTAGAGAGCAGTACTTC. Translating it yields CSSSPQTSGGVREQYF.

This chain joins TRBV19 and TRBJ1-2; D is unclear. CDR1 and CDR2 from the germline V gene are LNHDA and SQIVND (reference sequence). The CDR3 sequence is 14 residues long. V was trimmed by 7 bases and J by 4 bases, leaving 16 bases between them. The CDR3 nucleotides are TGTGCCAGTACCCCCGCGGACTTACTCTATGGCTACACCTTC. It encodes CASTPADLLYGYTF.